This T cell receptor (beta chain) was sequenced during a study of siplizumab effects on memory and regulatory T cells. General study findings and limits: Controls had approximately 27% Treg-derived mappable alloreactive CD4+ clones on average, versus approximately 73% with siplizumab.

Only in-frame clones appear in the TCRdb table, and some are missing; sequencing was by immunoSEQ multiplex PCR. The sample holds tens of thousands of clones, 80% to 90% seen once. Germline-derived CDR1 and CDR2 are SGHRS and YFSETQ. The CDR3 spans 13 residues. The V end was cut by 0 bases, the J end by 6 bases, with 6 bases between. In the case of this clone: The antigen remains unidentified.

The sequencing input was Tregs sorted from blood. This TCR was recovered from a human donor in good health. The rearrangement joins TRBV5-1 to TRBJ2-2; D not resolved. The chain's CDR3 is CASSLAAAGELFF. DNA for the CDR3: TGCGCCAGCAGCTTGGCGGCGGCCGGGGAGCTGTTTTTT.